The present T cell receptor (beta chain) was sequenced within a study of blood T cell repertoires in COVID-19. Study at large: T cells, B-cell-depleted T cells, or PBMCs supplied cDNA or gDNA.

Profiling relied on immunoSEQ multiplex PCR, and the TCRdb table lists in-frame clones only, not all of them. Here the sample spans fewer than 200,000 clones, around nine tenths being singletons. This CDR3 is built from 15 residues. CDR1 is SGHAT and CDR2 is FQNNGV in the germline V gene. The J segment lost 5 bases and the V segment lost 6 bases, leaving 10 bases of the junction unmatched. The receptor was isolated from a woman in her sixties or seventies with COVID-19, enrolled during active disease. The chain links TRBV11-2 to TRBJ2-3; 8 bases align to TRBD2. The sample taken for sequencing was peripheral blood. The CDR3 DNA follows: TGTGCCAGCAGTCGCCCCGGGGGGGGGATAGATACGCAGTATTTT. This gives the protein CASSRPGGGIDTQYF.